The 21 T cell receptor beta chains given below trace back to one sample, sequenced in a study of cytomegalovirus exposure and HLA in healthy donors. PCR employed 60 Vbeta and 13 Jbeta primers. Measured with immunoSEQ multiplex PCR; TCRdb has only the in-frame clones, and not every one. The sample has 150,000 to 200,000 clones; approximately 85% are singletons. Sequenced material: PBMCs. All receptors come from a woman between 45 and 60 years old in good health and CMV-seropositive.

The chain carries TRBV6-6 and TRBJ2-3; tentatively, D is TRBD2 (5 bases). V shed 7 bases and J shed 7 bases, with 21 bases lying between them. CDR3 length equals 15 residues. From germline, CDR1 is MNHNY and CDR2 SVGAGI (reference sequence). CDR3 residues: CASTHDGLRANTQYF. Here the CDR3 DNA reads TGTGCCAGCACCCACGACGGACTGCGGGCGAATACGCAGTATTTT.

This clone was seen once. The chain recombines TRBV5-1 with TRBJ2-2, with 11 bases fitting TRBD2. The germline CDR1 and CDR2 sequences are SGHRS and YFSETQ. The CDR3 covers 18 residues. Germline trimming cut 3 bases from V and 4 bases from J; bases unmatched to any gene: 11. The CDR3 protein is CASSYSPIAGGLTGELFF. In DNA form, the CDR3 reads TGCGCCAGCAGCTATTCCCCTATAGCGGGGGGGCTCACCGGGGAGCTGTTTTTT.

V is TRBV15 and J is TRBJ1-5; no clear D gene. In germline, CDR1 is LNHNV, CDR2 YYDKDF (reference sequence). Trimming removed 0 bases at V and 3 bases at J, with 6 bases between. CDR3 length: 14 amino acids. The CDR3 region has the DNA TGTGCCACCAGCAGAGAAGGAGTCAATCAGCCCCAGCATTTT. It codes for CATSREGVNQPQHF.

The V gene is TRBV7-6, the J gene TRBJ1-5; no clear D gene. The CDR3 extends over 14 amino acids. Germline V CDR1 and CDR2: SGHVS, FNYEAQ. V was shortened by 4 bases and J by 0 bases, with 7 bases between the two germline ends. The CDR3 region is CASSSQISNQPQHF. CDR3 DNA: TGTGCCAGCAGCTCGCAGATTAGCAATCAGCCCCAGCATTTT.

The CDR3 spells CASNQGQGLDNEQFF. Written as DNA, the CDR3 is TGTGCCAGCAATCAGGGGCAGGGCTTGGACAATGAGCAGTTCTTC. V gene TRBV27 combines with J gene TRBJ2-1, with a weak D call TRBD1 (6 bases). Between the trimmed V and J ends, which lost 7 bases and 5 bases, there was a span of 18 bases. Germline CDR1 is MNHEY and CDR2 is SMNVEV (reference sequence). The CDR3 consists of 15 residues.

The rearrangement links TRBV10-2 to TRBJ1-1; 9 bases match TRBD1. The trim removed 4 bases at V and 5 bases at J, leaving 5 bases unmatched. Germline-derived CDR1 and CDR2 are WSHSY and SAAADI. There are 14 residues in the CDR3. This chain's CDR3 is CASSGDRGDTEAFF. The CDR3 region has the DNA TGCGCCAGCAGTGGTGACAGGGGGGATACTGAAGCTTTCTTT.

This clone showed up just a few times. The CDR3 DNA reads as TGCGCCAGCAGCCTTACTAGCGGCACAGATACGCAGTATTTT. Translation: CASSLTSGTDTQYF. This sequence joins TRBV4-1 and TRBJ2-3; 7 bases fit TRBD2. The CDR3 has 14 amino acids. Germline CDR1 reads MGHRA; CDR2 reads YSYEKL. Losses at the gene ends were 4 bases for V and 1 base for J; bases not matched to a gene: 2.

V gene TRBV7-2 combines with J gene TRBJ2-2; TRBD1 agrees at 9 bases. J was trimmed by 6 bases and V by 5 bases; bases with no gene match: 4. The CDR3 is 14 residues long. The germline CDR1 and CDR2 sequences are SGHTA and FQGNSA. The CDR3: CASSPRTGAGELFF. The CDR3 DNA is TGTGCCAGCAGCCCGAGGACAGGGGCCGGGGAGCTGTTTTTT.

The chain recombines TRBV5-6 with TRBJ2-3, with 7 positions matching TRBD1. Losses at the gene ends were 0 bases for V and 2 bases for J; bases not matched to a gene: 12. The CDR3 covers 18 residues. Germline loops: CDR1 SGHDT, CDR2 YYEEEE. The CDR3 here is CASSLAGIPGQITDTQYF. Written as DNA, the CDR3 is TGTGCCAGCAGCTTGGCCGGGATACCGGGACAGATCACAGATACGCAGTATTTT. Full variable domain (remainder filled in from reference TRBV5-6 and TRBJ2-3): DAGVTQSPTHLIKTRGQQVTLRCSPKSGHDTVSWYQQALGQGPQFIFQYYEEEERQRGNFPDRFSGHQFPNYSSELNVNALLLGDSALYLCASSLAGIPGQITDTQYFGPGTRLTVL.

This chain's CDR3 is CASSERLAGSPEQYF. The CDR3 bases are TGTGCCAGCAGTGAACGCCTAGCGGGATCCCCCGAGCAGTACTTC. The rearrangement uses TRBV6-1 and TRBJ2-7; TRBD2 matches 9 bases. Germline loops: CDR1 MNHNS, CDR2 SASEGT. The CDR3 totals 15 residues. J gave up 6 bases and V 2 bases, and 8 bases lay outside the gene matches.

V usage is TRBV15 and J usage is TRBJ2-5, with 7 bases matching TRBD2. Germline V lookup: CDR1 LNHNV, CDR2 YYDKDF (reference sequence). The CDR3 sequence is 15 residues long. V was pared by 3 bases and J by 2 bases, with 6 bases of the junction left unmatched. CDR3 in amino acids: CATSRQRGPQETQYF. CDR3 DNA sequence: TGTGCCACCAGCAGGCAGCGGGGTCCGCAAGAGACCCAGTACTTC.

V is TRBV2 and J is TRBJ1-1; no definite D call. The CDR3 runs 13 residues. Trimming took 6 bases from V and 5 from J, leaving 13 bases between them. Germline V gene lookup returns CDR1 SNHLY and CDR2 FYNNEI. The chain's CDR3 is CASRAGPETEAFF. Here the CDR3 DNA reads TGTGCCAGCAGGGCGGGCCCTGAAACTGAAGCTTTCTTT. The variable domain in full, with the rest retrieved from reference TRBV2 and TRBJ1-1, is EPEVTQTPSHQVTQMGQEVILRCVPISNHLYFYWYRQILGQKVEFLVSFYNNEISEKSEIFDDQFSVERPDGSNFTLKIRSTKLEDSAMYFCASRAGPETEAFFGQGTRLTVV.

This clone has more than one count but fewer than ten. The sample carries other DNA sequences with the same CDR3. The J gene is TRBJ2-7, the V gene TRBV5-1; 8 positions agree with TRBD2. Germline values: CDR1 SGHRS, CDR2 YFSETQ. The CDR3 totals 14 residues. V lost 1 base and J lost 7; bases outside the gene matches: 7. In nucleotides, the CDR3 is TGCGCCAGCAGCTTGACAGCGGGAGCGCGAGAGCAGTACTTC. It codes for CASSLTAGAREQYF.

This clone occurred once. V usage is TRBV30 and J usage is TRBJ2-7; 7 bases are shared with TRBD2. The germline CDR1 and CDR2 sequences are GTSNPN and SVGIG (reference sequence). The CDR3 is 12 residues long. DNA for the CDR3: TGTGCGGGGGGAGGGCCTGCCTACGAGCAGTACTTC. Protein sequence: CAGGGPAYEQYF.

This clone occurred a few times. The rearrangement joins TRBV5-6 to TRBJ1-4; possibly TRBD1 for D (5 bases). Germline V gene data show CDR1 as SGHDT and CDR2 as YYEEEE. With 1 base removed from V and 5 bases from J, the gap between germline ends came to 12 bases. The CDR3 loop spans 15 amino acids. The chain's CDR3 is CASSLRSPGNEKLFF. The CDR3, as DNA: TGTGCCAGCAGCTTGAGGAGCCCAGGGAATGAAAAACTGTTTTTT.

Worth noting for this clone: Germline and junction disagree at one end, which may indicate a read error. The chain couples TRBV7-9 to TRBJ1-5; the match to TRBD1 covers 12 bases. This CDR3 region has 16 residues. Germline-derived CDR1 and CDR2 are SEHNR and FQNEAQ (reference sequence). CDR3 amino acids: CSSSEPGTGGYQPQHF. In DNA form, the CDR3 reads TGTTCCAGCAGTGAGCCGGGGACAGGGGGCTATCAGCCCCAGCATTTT.

The chain has TRBV27 and TRBJ2-1, with 7 bases aligning to TRBD1. The CDR3 totals 14 residues. Unmatched junction bases numbered 6, after V lost 8 bases and J lost 2 bases. The germline CDR1 and CDR2 sequences are MNHEY and SMNVEV (reference sequence). CDR3 protein: CASGEGGPYNEQFF. CDR3 sequence (DNA): TGTGCCAGCGGGGAAGGGGGCCCCTACAATGAGCAGTTCTTC.

The chain couples TRBV19 to TRBJ1-5, with unresolved D. In germline, CDR1 is LNHDA, CDR2 SQIVND (reference sequence). The CDR3 totals 13 residues. V lost 3 bases to trimming and J lost 4 bases, with 7 bases between them. The CDR3 DNA reads as TGTGCCAGTAGTATGAGTTGGAATCAGCCCCAGCATTTT. Encoded protein: CASSMSWNQPQHF.

The CDR3 sequence is CATFAGISTDTQYF. The CDR3 DNA is TGTGCCACCTTCGCGGGAATCAGCACAGATACGCAGTATTTT. This chain links TRBV10-3 with TRBJ2-3; TRBD2 is a possible D gene (6 bases). The CDR3 has 14 amino acids. Germline V CDR1 and CDR2: ENHRY, SYGVKD. The ends were cut back, 10 bases at V and 0 bases at J, with 14 bases in the middle.

This chain uses TRBV5-1 with TRBJ2-1; TRBD1 is a possible D gene (6 bases). This CDR3 is 14 amino acids long. V was shortened by 6 bases and J by 7 bases, with 17 bases between the two germline ends. The germline CDR1 and CDR2 sequences are SGHRS and YFSETQ. DNA of the CDR3: TGCGCCAGCATGGGACAAAGTAAGCGGAATGAGCAGTTCTTC. It translates to CASMGQSKRNEQFF.

In regard to this clone: A read error may account for a junction end that differs from germline. The CDR3 here is CSSSQQGVEQYF. CDR3 nucleotide sequence: TGTTCCAGCAGCCAACAGGGTGTCGAGCAGTACTTC. J is TRBJ2-7 and V is TRBV7-9; D perhaps matches TRBD1 (6 bases). The CDR3 length is 12 residues. Germline V CDR1 and CDR2: SEHNR, FQNEAQ (reference sequence).